These 32 T cell receptor beta chains share one sample of origin, sequenced in a study of cytomegalovirus exposure and HLA in healthy donors (dated 2017 in TCRdb). Libraries were prepared through the immunoSEQ multiplex PCR assay. In its TCRdb copy, this immuneACCESS table keeps in-frame sequences only and misses some clones. Where compared with another copy, unresolved V genes explain less than half of these, and the others have no known cause. The table for this sample lists about 83,000 clones; approximately 96% of them were counted only once. In total, the top ten clones hold approximately 1.3% of the sample. Sequenced input: PBMCs. The receptor source for this set is a woman under 30 in good health and CMV-seronegative.

The chain couples TRBV4-1 to TRBJ2-1, with unresolved D. The CDR3 extends over 12 amino acids. CDR1 MGHRA and CDR2 YSYEKL come from the germline V gene. With 3 bases removed from V and 12 bases from J, the gap between germline ends came to 12 bases. The CDR3 DNA reads TGCGCCAGCAGCCAGCCGATGGGCGTGCAGTTCTTC. This encodes CASSQPMGVQFF.

The chain is built from TRBV9 and TRBJ2-7; D remains unclear. Germline V gene sequence: CDR1 SGDLS, CDR2 YYNGEE. The V end lost 0 bases, the J end lost 6 bases, and 7 bases lay between the germline ends. The CDR3 spans 12 residues. The DNA for the CDR3 is TGTGCCAGCAGCGTAGATGGCCTCGAGCAGTACTTC. Translation: CASSVDGLEQYF.

The chain employs TRBV5-6 and TRBJ2-7; the match to TRBD2 covers 7 bases. The CDR3 loop spans 15 amino acids. V trimming: 4 bases; J trimming: 0 bases; junction bases outside the gene matches: 7. In germline, CDR1 is SGHDT, CDR2 YYEEEE. Here the CDR3 reads CASSLWTSGSYEQYF. DNA for the CDR3: TGTGCCAGCAGCCTATGGACTAGTGGCTCCTACGAGCAGTACTTC.

The chain is built from TRBV25-1 and TRBJ2-2; 11 positions agree with TRBD1. The V segment lost 4 bases and the J segment 2 bases; nucleotides outside the gene matches: 3. Germline CDR1 reads MGHDK; CDR2 reads SYGVNS. This CDR3 spans 16 amino acids. The CDR3 loop is CASSGDRGTNTGELFF. The CDR3 nucleotides are TGTGCCAGCAGTGGGGACAGGGGGACCAACACCGGGGAGCTGTTTTTT.

This clone was seen just once. The J gene is TRBJ2-2, the V gene TRBV10-3; no clear D gene. V was trimmed by 5 bases and J by 0 bases, leaving 13 bases between them. The CDR3 spans 16 residues. CDR1 and CDR2 (germline): ENHRY, SYGVKD. CDR3: CAISNSPPTNTGELFF. The CDR3 DNA reads TGTGCCATCAGTAACTCACCCCCTACGAACACCGGGGAGCTGTTTTTT.

The CDR3 here is CASRTAASGELFQYF. Here the CDR3 DNA reads TGTGCCAGCAGAACAGCCGCTAGCGGAGAGCTCTTTCAGTACTTC. The genes are TRBV28 and TRBJ2-4; TRBD2 agrees at 7 bases. Germline trimming cut 6 bases from V and 11 bases from J; bases unmatched to any gene: 16. The CDR3 spans 15 residues. CDR1 is MDHEN, CDR2 SYDVKM, per germline.

This rearrangement joins TRBV18 to TRBJ1-5, with D tentatively TRBD1 (5 bases). The CDR3 has 15 residues. The germline V gene encodes CDR1 KGHSH and CDR2 LQKENI. The V end was cut by 3 bases, the J end by 0 bases, with 9 bases between. The CDR3 is CASSPRRGSNQPQHF. As DNA, the CDR3 is TGTGCCAGCTCACCCCGAAGGGGTAGCAATCAGCCCCAGCATTTT.

This chain joins TRBV5-1 and TRBJ1-1; 7 bases are a match to TRBD1. The CDR3 contains 16 residues. Looked up from germline, CDR1 is SGHRS and CDR2 is YFSETQ. V dropped 4 bases and J dropped 1; count of bases not matched to a gene: 10. CDR3 protein: CASSARTGPGNTEAFF. In DNA, the CDR3 is TGCGCCAGCAGCGCAAGGACAGGTCCCGGGAACACTGAAGCTTTCTTT. Together with reference TRBV5-1 and TRBJ1-1, the CDR3 gives the full variable domain: KAGVTQTPRYLIKTRGQQVTLSCSPISGHRSVSWYQQTPGQGLQFLFEYFSETQRNKGNFPGRFSGRQFSNSRSEMNVSTLELGDSALYLCASSARTGPGNTEAFFGQGTRLTVV.

This chain joins TRBV6-5 and TRBJ1-1, with 10 nucleotides matching TRBD1. Germline V CDR1 and CDR2: MNHEY, SVGAGI. Losses at the gene ends were 1 base for V and 1 base for J; bases not matched to a gene: 3. The CDR3 loop spans 16 amino acids. The DNA of the CDR3 is TGTGCCAGCAGTTACTTGGGACAGGGGAAGAACACTGAAGCTTTCTTT. Translation gives CASSYLGQGKNTEAFF.

The rearrangement joins TRBV28 to TRBJ1-4; D might be TRBD1 (6 bases). Germline-derived CDR1 and CDR2 are MDHEN and SYDVKM. Trimming cost V 4 bases and J 4 bases, with 10 bases left between them. The CDR3 totals 14 residues. The CDR3 loop is CASSSGQLNEKLFF. The CDR3 coding sequence is TGTGCCAGCAGTTCTGGACAGCTTAATGAAAAACTGTTTTTT.

V usage is TRBV6-1 and J usage is TRBJ1-1, with TRBD1 identical over 7 bases. V dropped 5 bases and J dropped 4; count of bases not matched to a gene: 10. Germline loops: CDR1 MNHNS, CDR2 SASEGT. The CDR3 sequence is 15 residues long. The CDR3 is CASSPSGQRLTEAFF. The CDR3 DNA is TGTGCCAGCAGTCCCTCGGGACAGAGGCTCACTGAAGCTTTCTTT.

The chain couples TRBV11-3 to TRBJ2-7; 8 bases match TRBD1. Per germline, CDR1 SGHNT and CDR2 YENEEA. Trimming at V came to 1 base and at J to 4 bases, leaving 6 bases not matched to a gene. CDR3 size: 15 residues. The CDR3 protein is CASSLGGTGGYEQYF. The CDR3 DNA sequence: TGTGCCAGCAGCTTAGGGGGGACAGGAGGATACGAGCAGTACTTC. The variable domain in full, completed from reference TRBV11-3 and TRBJ2-7, reads EAGVVQSPRYKIIEKKQPVAFWCNPISGHNTLYWYLQNLGQGPELLIRYENEEAVDDSQLPKDRFSAERLKGVDSTLKIQPAELGDSAVYLCASSLGGTGGYEQYFGPGTRLTVT.

This sequence joins TRBV27 and TRBJ2-7; 9 positions match TRBD2. The V gene end was trimmed by 4 bases and the J gene end by 0 bases; junction bases not matched to a gene: 4. Germline CDR1 and CDR2: MNHEY and SMNVEV (reference sequence). This CDR3 is 15 amino acids long. The CDR3 sequence: CASSSLAGFSYEQYF. CDR3 coding DNA: TGTGCCAGCAGTTCCCTAGCGGGGTTCTCCTACGAGCAGTACTTC.

This chain uses TRBV30 with TRBJ2-2, with 9 bases that match TRBD1. This CDR3 region has 14 residues. The germline V gene has CDR1 GTSNPN and CDR2 SVGIG (reference sequence). V trimming: 5 bases; J trimming: 5 bases; junction bases outside the gene matches: 6. CDR3 coding DNA: TGTGCCTGGTTTGGGACAGGGTCAACCGGGGAGCTGTTTTTT. Its protein product is CAWFGTGSTGELFF.

The gene calls are TRBV18 and TRBJ1-3, with 7 nucleotides matching TRBD1. This CDR3 spans 15 amino acids. Germline V gene sequence: CDR1 KGHSH, CDR2 LQKENI. The V gene end was trimmed by 5 bases and the J gene end by 2 bases; junction bases not matched to a gene: 6. CDR3 nucleotide sequence: TGTGCCAGCTCAACCAACGACAGGGCTGGAAACACCATATATTTT. This gives the protein CASSTNDRAGNTIYF.

The chain carries TRBV27 and TRBJ2-6; D remains ambiguous. The CDR3 consists of 14 residues. Germline loops: CDR1 MNHEY, CDR2 SMNVEV (reference sequence). The V end lost 4 bases, the J end lost 0 bases, and 4 bases lay between the germline ends. The CDR3 protein is CASSSNSGANVLTF. CDR3 sequence (DNA): TGTGCCAGCAGTTCTAACTCTGGGGCCAACGTCCTGACTTTC.

The chain is built from TRBV5-1 and TRBJ1-1; D unresolved. The CDR3 spans 13 residues. V lost 0 bases, J lost 5 bases, and 8 bases lay in between. Germline CDR1 and CDR2: SGHRS and YFSETQ. CDR3: CASSLGRYTEAFF. In DNA, the CDR3 is TGCGCCAGCAGCTTGGGCAGGTATACTGAAGCTTTCTTT.

V is TRBV7-9 and J is TRBJ1-1, with TRBD1 matching over 9 bases. The CDR3 runs 13 residues. Germline values: CDR1 SEHNR, CDR2 FQNEAQ (reference sequence). The V and J ends lost 5 bases and 10 bases, in that order; junction bases with no gene match: 8. CDR3 sequence reads: CASSDPGTGRAFF. CDR3 nucleotides: TGTGCCAGCAGCGATCCGGGGACAGGGAGAGCTTTCTTT.

On this clone: The junction departs from germline at one end; a sequencing error may be responsible. The chain combines TRBV7-9 with TRBJ2-1; TRBD2 is a possible D gene (6 bases). Germline V gives CDR1 SEHNR, CDR2 FQNEAQ (reference sequence). This CDR3 is built from 11 residues. CDR3 protein: CASSQRLVTVF. The CDR3 nucleotides are TGTGCCAGCAGTCAAAGACTAGTCACGGTCTTC.

The rearrangement uses TRBV9 and TRBJ2-1; perhaps TRBD2 as D (5 bases). Trimming took 4 bases from V and 5 from J, leaving 13 bases between them. Germline CDR1 and CDR2: SGDLS and YYNGEE. The CDR3 totals 14 residues. The CDR3 region has the DNA TGTGCCAGCAGCCCTAGTATGGGAGACAATGAGCAGTTCTTC. Protein sequence: CASSPSMGDNEQFF.

V is TRBV5-1 and J is TRBJ2-5; D might be TRBD1 (7 bases). The germline gives CDR1 SGHRS, CDR2 YFSETQ. The CDR3 covers 15 residues. V lost 2 bases and J lost 4, with 15 bases in between. The CDR3 nucleotides read TGCGCCAGCAGCTTCGACAGGGCGGGGAGAGAGACCCAGTACTTC. The encoded protein is CASSFDRAGRETQYF.

This chain uses TRBV14 with TRBJ2-1, with D possibly matching TRBD2 (6 bases). CDR1 and CDR2 from the germline V gene are SGHDN and FVKESK. The CDR3 has 15 residues. CDR3 amino acids: CAGGDLLFSYNEQFF. CDR3 in DNA: TGTGCTGGAGGGGACTTGCTATTTTCCTACAATGAGCAGTTCTTC.

This chain connects TRBV18 to TRBJ1-5; D may be TRBD1 (6 bases). V shed 4 bases and J shed 6 bases, with 16 bases lying between them. Germline-derived CDR1 and CDR2 are KGHSH and LQKENI. The CDR3 has 15 amino acids. The CDR3 loop is CASSQGTLRVQPQHF. In DNA form, the CDR3 reads TGTGCCAGCTCACAGGGGACACTAAGGGTTCAGCCCCAGCATTTT.

The V and J genes are TRBV5-1 and TRBJ2-5, with D tentatively TRBD2 (6 bases). The CDR3 covers 14 residues. The ends were cut back, 6 bases at V and 1 base at J, with 13 bases in the middle. Germline lookup yields CDR1 SGHRS and CDR2 YFSETQ. The DNA of the CDR3 is TGCGCCAGCACGAGGGCCGGGGGCCAAGAGACCCAGTACTTC. It encodes CASTRAGGQETQYF. Full variable domain (rest looked up from reference TRBV5-1 and TRBJ2-5): KAGVTQTPRYLIKTRGQQVTLSCSPISGHRSVSWYQQTPGQGLQFLFEYFSETQRNKGNFPGRFSGRQFSNSRSEMNVSTLELGDSALYLCASTRAGGQETQYFGPGTRLLVL.

This clone has a single count. The chain employs TRBV13 and TRBJ2-5; D call uncertain. V was shortened by 1 base and J by 1 base, with 7 bases between the two germline ends. The germline gives CDR1 PRHDT, CDR2 FYEKMQ (reference sequence). This CDR3 is 14 amino acids long. CDR3 sequence reads: CASSLASSQETQYF. The CDR3 nucleotides read TGTGCCAGCAGCTTAGCGTCTAGCCAAGAGACCCAGTACTTC.

This clone was seen just once. The rearrangement links TRBV4-1 to TRBJ2-2, with TRBD2 identical over 11 bases. CDR3 size: 16 residues. The J segment lost 5 bases and the V segment lost 4 bases, leaving 6 bases of the junction unmatched. In germline, CDR1 is MGHRA, CDR2 YSYEKL. The CDR3: CASSRGTSGSTGELFF. CDR3 nucleotides: TGCGCCAGCAGCCGTGGGACTAGCGGTTCGACCGGGGAGCTGTTTTTT.

The V gene is TRBV10-3, the J gene TRBJ2-7, with a tentative D call TRBD2 (5 bases). This CDR3 comprises 12 residues. Looked up from germline, CDR1 is ENHRY and CDR2 is SYGVKD. With 8 bases removed from V and 7 bases from J, the gap between germline ends came to 15 bases. The DNA of the CDR3 is TGTGCCATCTGGTCGGGAATAGAAGAGCAGTACTTC. It yields the protein CAIWSGIEEQYF.

CDR3 bases: TGTGCCAGCAGCAAACGGGCCCCTACCGTGGTGACTAGGTACTTC. Its protein is CASSKRAPTVVTRYF. V is TRBV5-6 and J is TRBJ2-7; tentatively, D is TRBD2 (6 bases). Germline V CDR1 and CDR2: SGHDT, YYEEEE. CDR3 length equals 15 residues. Trimming left V 4 bases short and J 12 bases short, with 26 bases between.

The chain combines TRBV10-3 with TRBJ2-7; maybe TRBD2 (5 bases). Trimming took off 8 bases at V and 3 bases at J, with 14 bases between the two ends. This CDR3 is built from 13 residues. Germline-derived CDR1 and CDR2 are ENHRY and SYGVKD. The CDR3 DNA reads as TGTGCCATCCAGTCCGGGGAGAACTACGAGCAGTACTTC. Its translation: CAIQSGENYEQYF.

This chain links TRBV14 with TRBJ2-7; a weak D match, TRBD2 (7 bases). Germline values: CDR1 SGHDN, CDR2 FVKESK. V lost 2 bases and J lost 4, with 15 bases in between. The CDR3 runs to 15 residues. The CDR3 loop reads CASSQNRGGTYEQYF. The CDR3 coding sequence is TGTGCCAGCAGCCAAAATAGGGGGGGGACATACGAGCAGTACTTC.

CDR3 sequence: CASSQDDSGVNEQFF. The CDR3 bases are TGCGCCAGCAGCCAAGATGATTCGGGTGTGAATGAGCAGTTCTTC. The chain employs TRBV4-1 and TRBJ2-1, with D uncertain. Germline V gives CDR1 MGHRA, CDR2 YSYEKL. The CDR3 consists of 15 residues. The V and J ends lost 0 bases and 7 bases respectively, with 13 bases between them.

The V call is TRBV7-9, the J call TRBJ2-4, with D unclear. This CDR3 comprises 15 residues. CDR1 and CDR2 (germline): SEHNR, FQNEAQ (reference sequence). V lost 5 bases to trimming and J lost 11 bases, with 22 bases between them. This chain's CDR3 is CASSPQVATTAFQYF. The CDR3, as DNA: TGTGCCAGCAGCCCCCAGGTCGCAACCACGGCATTTCAGTACTTC.